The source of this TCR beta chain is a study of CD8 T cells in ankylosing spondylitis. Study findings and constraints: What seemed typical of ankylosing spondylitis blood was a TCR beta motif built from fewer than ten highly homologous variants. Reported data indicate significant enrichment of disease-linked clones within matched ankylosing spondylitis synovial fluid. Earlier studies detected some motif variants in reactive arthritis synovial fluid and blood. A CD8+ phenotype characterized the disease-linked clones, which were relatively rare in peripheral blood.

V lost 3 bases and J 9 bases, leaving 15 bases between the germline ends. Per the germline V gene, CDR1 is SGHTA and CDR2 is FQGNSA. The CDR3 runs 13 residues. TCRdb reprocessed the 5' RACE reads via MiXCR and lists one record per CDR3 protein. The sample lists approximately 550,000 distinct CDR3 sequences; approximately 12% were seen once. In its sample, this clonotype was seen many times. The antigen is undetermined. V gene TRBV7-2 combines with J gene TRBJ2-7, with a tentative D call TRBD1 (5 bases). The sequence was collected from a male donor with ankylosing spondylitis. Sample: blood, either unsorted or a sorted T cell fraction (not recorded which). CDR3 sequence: CASSFKTGQGQYF. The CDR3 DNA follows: TGTGCCAGCAGCTTTAAGACGGGTCAGGGGCAGTACTTC.